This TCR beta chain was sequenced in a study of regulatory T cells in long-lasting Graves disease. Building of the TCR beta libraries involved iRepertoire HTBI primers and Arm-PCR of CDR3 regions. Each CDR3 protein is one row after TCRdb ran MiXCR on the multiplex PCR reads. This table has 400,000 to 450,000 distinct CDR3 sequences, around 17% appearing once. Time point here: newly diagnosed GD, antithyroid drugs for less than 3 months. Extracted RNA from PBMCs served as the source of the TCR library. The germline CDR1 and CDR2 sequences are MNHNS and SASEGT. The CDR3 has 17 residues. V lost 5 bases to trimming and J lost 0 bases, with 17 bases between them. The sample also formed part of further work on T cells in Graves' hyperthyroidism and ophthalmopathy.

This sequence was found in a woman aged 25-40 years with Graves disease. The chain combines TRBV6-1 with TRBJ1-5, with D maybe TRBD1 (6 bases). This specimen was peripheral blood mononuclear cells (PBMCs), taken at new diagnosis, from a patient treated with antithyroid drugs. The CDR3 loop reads CASSPTGFTRSNQPQHF. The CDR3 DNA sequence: TGTGCCAGCAGTCCTACAGGGTTCACCCGTAGCAATCAGCCCCAGCATTTT.